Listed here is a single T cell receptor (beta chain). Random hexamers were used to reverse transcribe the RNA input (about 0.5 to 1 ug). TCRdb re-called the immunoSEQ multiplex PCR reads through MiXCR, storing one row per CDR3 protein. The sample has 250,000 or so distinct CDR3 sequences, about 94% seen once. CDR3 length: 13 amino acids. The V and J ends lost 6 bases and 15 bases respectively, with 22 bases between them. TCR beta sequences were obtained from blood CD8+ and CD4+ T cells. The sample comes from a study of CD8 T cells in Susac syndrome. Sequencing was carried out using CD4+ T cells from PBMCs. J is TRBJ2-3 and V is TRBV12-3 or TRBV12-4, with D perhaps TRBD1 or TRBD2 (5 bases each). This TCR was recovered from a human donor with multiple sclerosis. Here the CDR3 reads CASRDHTGTTFYF. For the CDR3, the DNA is TGTGCCAGCAGAGACCATACCGGGACGACCTTCTATTTT.